This paragraph covers one T cell receptor beta chain sequence. The entry originates in a study of blood T cell repertoires in COVID-19. Study-level information: Samples came from the United States, Italy and Spain, spanning acute and convalescent COVID-19.

Clones were sequenced by immunoSEQ multiplex PCR, and TCRdb holds only the in-frame ones, with some missing. Here the sample spans some 300,000 clones, around 87% being singletons. Germline CDR1 is SEHNR and CDR2 is FQNEAQ (reference sequence). The CDR3 is 14 residues long. Deletions cut 0 bases from V and 2 bases from J, with 6 bases between. The chain links TRBV7-9 to TRBJ2-3; tentative D call: TRBD2 (5 bases). What was sequenced was peripheral blood. This clonotype was obtained from a man between 65 and 80 years old with acute or convalescent COVID-19. This CDR3 is CASSLAGATDTQYF. The CDR3 DNA reads as TGTGCCAGCAGCTTAGCGGGAGCCACAGATACGCAGTATTTT. The full variable domain, its missing parts supplied by reference TRBV7-9 and TRBJ2-3, is DTGVSQNPRHKITKRGQNVTFRCDPISEHNRLYWYRQTLGQGPEFLTYFQNEAQLEKSRLLSDRFSAERPKGSFSTLEIQRTEQGDSAMYLCASSLAGATDTQYFGPGTRLTVL.